This TCR beta chain came from a study of shared clonotypes between healthy human individuals. Findings of the study overall: The authors expected sequencing depth to affect clonotype sharing among donors.

V dropped 2 bases and J dropped 0 bases, with 1 base sitting between them. The CDR3 covers 11 residues. Germline CDR1 is DFQATT and CDR2 is SNEGSKA (reference sequence). Measured with immunoSEQ multiplex PCR; TCRdb has only the in-frame clones, and not every one. This table has millions of clones, over 85% appearing once. This clone was detected a few times. The antigen remains undetermined. This CDR3 is also generated by other DNA sequences in the sample. Source material: naive CD4+ T cells sorted from blood. Documented subset: CD45RA+ positively selected. The rearrangement joins TRBV20-1 to TRBJ1-1; no clear D. This sequence originates from a man between 18 and 35 years old in good health. The CDR3, as DNA: TGCAGTGCTAGACTGAACACTGAAGCTTTCTTT. Residues: CSARLNTEAFF.